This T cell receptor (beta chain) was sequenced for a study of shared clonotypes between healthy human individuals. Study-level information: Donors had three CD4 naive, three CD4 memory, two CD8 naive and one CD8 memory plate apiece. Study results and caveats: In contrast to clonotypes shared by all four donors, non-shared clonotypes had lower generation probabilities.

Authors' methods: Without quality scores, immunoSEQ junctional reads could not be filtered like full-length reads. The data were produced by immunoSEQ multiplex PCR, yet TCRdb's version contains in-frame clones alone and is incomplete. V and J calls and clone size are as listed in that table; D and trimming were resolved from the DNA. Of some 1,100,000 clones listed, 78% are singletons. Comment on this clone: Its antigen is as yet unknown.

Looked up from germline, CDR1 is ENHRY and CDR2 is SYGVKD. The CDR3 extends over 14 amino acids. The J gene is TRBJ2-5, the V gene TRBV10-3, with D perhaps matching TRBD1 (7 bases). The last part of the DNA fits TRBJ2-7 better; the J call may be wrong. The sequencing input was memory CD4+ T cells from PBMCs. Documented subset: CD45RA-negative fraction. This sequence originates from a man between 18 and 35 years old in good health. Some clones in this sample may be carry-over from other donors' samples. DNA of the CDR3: TGTGCCATCAGTGAGCAGGGGGGCACCTACGAGCAGTACTTC. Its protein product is CAISEQGGTYEQYF.